This TCR beta chain stems from a study of blood T cells in healthy people across ages. Germline CDR1 SEHNR, CDR2 FQNEAQ (reference sequence). J was trimmed by 2 bases and V by 10 bases; bases with no gene match: 14. The CDR3 runs to 17 residues. Combining a sample-barcoded 5' primer with a J-beta primer mix, a second PCR ran for 7 to 11 cycles. Via MiXCR, TCRdb re-called the 5' RACE reads, giving one row per CDR3 protein. The sample records more than 1 million distinct CDR3 sequences, under 55% being singletons. The source is a woman aged 55 to 70 in good health. The chain employs TRBV7-9 and TRBJ2-3; TRBD2 matches 11 bases. Sequencing used blood. The CDR3 coding sequence is TGTGCCACCAAACTAGCGGGAGAAATCAGGGACACAGATACGCAGTATTTT. Protein product: CATKLAGEIRDTDTQYF. The variable domain in full, with the rest retrieved from reference TRBV7-9 and TRBJ2-3, is DTGVSQNPRHKITKRGQNVTFRCDPISEHNRLYWYRQTLGQGPEFLTYFQNEAQLEKSRLLSDRFSAERPKGSFSTLEIQRTEQGDSAMYLCATKLAGEIRDTDTQYFGPGTRLTVL.